These T cell receptor beta chains were read from a single sample in a study of OX40 agonist ivuxolimab in advanced cancers. The protocol was immunoSEQ multiplex PCR, while the TCRdb copy is restricted to in-frame clones and leaves out a portion. The sample lists approximately 86,000 clones; 80% to 95% were seen once. The specimen was CD4+ or CD8+ T cells sorted from blood, collected in a trial of the OX40 agonist ivuxolimab. The receptors were sampled from an adult with an advanced solid tumor such as melanoma, head and neck, liver or kidney cancer. Both conserved end residues are part of each CDR3. Fields, in order: CDR3 protein, V gene.

CDR3: CASRTSGTSFYEQYF; V: TRBV7-2
CDR3: CASSESLFKGTGELFF; V: TRBV25-1
CDR3: CASSVVGGRGTGELFF; V: TRBV9
CDR3: CASRTSWTSGKIDTQYF; V: TRBV19
CDR3: CASSLGGNSGANVLTF; V: TRBV5-4
CDR3: CASSFAPTNTEAFF; V: TRBV5-1
CDR3: CALQGARGTDTQYF; V: TRBV28
CDR3: CASSNPSGANVLTF; V: TRBV27
CDR3: CASSARRGTGELFF; V: TRBV2
CDR3: CASATGTSGGNTIYF; V: TRBV18
CDR3: CASRPTGLNTEAFF; V: TRBV6-5
CDR3: CAISESSRWRAPYF; V: TRBV10-3
CDR3: CASSQRRFTEAFF; V: TRBV4-1
CDR3: CASSLAGTSGSTDTQYF; V: TRBV7-2
CDR3: CASSLLAGGTDTQYF; V: TRBV6-5
CDR3: CASRGQGSYNSPLHF; V: TRBV11-2
CDR3: CAISEPSSREEYEQYF; V: TRBV10-3
CDR3: CASSFTGADTGELFF; V: TRBV28
CDR3: CSASDGDTQYF; V: TRBV20-1
CDR3: CASSRLTYEQYF; V: TRBV28
CDR3: CASSLGGVNTEAFF; V: TRBV7-2
CDR3: CASSPQGPVNTEAFF; V: TRBV18
CDR3: CASSTGGTEAFF; V: TRBV27
CDR3: CASSWRGLGNTDTQYF; V: TRBV5-1
CDR3: CARAGTNFYEQYF; V: TRBV11-2
CDR3: CASSVSVGYGYTF; V: TRBV19
CDR3: CASSPRTGSSYEQYF; V: TRBV11-2
CDR3: CASSPLDRVMGYTF; V: TRBV18
CDR3: CATRKDRTRTRNTIYF; V: TRBV15
CDR3: CASSLEAGWGTEAFF; V: TRBV5-1
CDR3: CASSLFTIANYGYTF; V: TRBV5-6
CDR3: CASSIPPAPQHF; V: TRBV19
CDR3: CARGLWTDTQYF; V: TRBV6-7
CDR3: CAISELGTQGSSGELFF; V: TRBV10-3
CDR3: CASSGRAVRWGVPGELFF; V: TRBV6-1
CDR3: CASSLKQGKDGYTF; V: TRBV11-3
CDR3: CASSSSGQGGSEQYF; V: TRBV6-6
CDR3: CASSQDPLTYNEQFF; V: TRBV4-3
CDR3: CSGLAVDNEQFF; V: TRBV29-1
CDR3: CASGFGQNNQPQHF; V: TRBV19
CDR3: CASSLQVTYEQYF; V: TRBV7-9